The clone carrying this TCR beta chain was found many times. This record belongs to a study of neurological immune-mediated disorders. Germline CDR1 is SGHRS and CDR2 is YFSETQ. V was shortened by 2 bases and J by 5 bases, with 16 bases between the two germline ends. CDR3 length: 15 residues. In each sequencing run, over 160 million TCR-beta sequences were generated from 15-18 subjects. From the 5' RACE reads, TCRdb called clonotypes with MiXCR, one entry per CDR3 protein. Of about 66,000 distinct CDR3 sequences in the sample, about 4.2% were seen once. For the unsorted libraries, 2 million PBMCs stored at -80 C served as input.

The TCR was taken from a man aged 25 to 40 with multiple sclerosis. The specimen sequenced was PBMCs. The chain is built from TRBV5-1 and TRBJ1-2; maybe TRBD1 (5 bases). The chain's CDR3 is CASSFLAGSAYGYTF. CDR3 coding DNA: TGCGCCAGCAGCTTCCTAGCAGGGTCGGCTTATGGCTACACCTTC.